This T cell receptor beta chain was obtained from a study of T cell responses to AZD1222 COVID-19 vaccine. The V gene end was trimmed by 2 bases and the J gene end by 1 base; junction bases not matched to a gene: 7. The CDR3 sequence is 17 residues long. Germline-derived CDR1 and CDR2 are SGHTA and FQGNSA. Libraries were prepared by immunoSEQ multiplex PCR; TCRdb keeps only in-frame clonotypes and omits some of them. The sample shows some 70,000 clones, around 83% of them seen only once. The clonotype was recovered from an adult in good health. The sample in question was peripheral blood, obtained on day 0 of AZD1222 vaccination. The V and J genes are TRBV7-2 and TRBJ2-3; TRBD2 matches 9 bases. As DNA, the CDR3 is TGTGCCAGCAGCTTAAGGTGGCGGGGGGGTCGCACAGATACGCAGTATTTT. It codes for CASSLRWRGGRTDTQYF.